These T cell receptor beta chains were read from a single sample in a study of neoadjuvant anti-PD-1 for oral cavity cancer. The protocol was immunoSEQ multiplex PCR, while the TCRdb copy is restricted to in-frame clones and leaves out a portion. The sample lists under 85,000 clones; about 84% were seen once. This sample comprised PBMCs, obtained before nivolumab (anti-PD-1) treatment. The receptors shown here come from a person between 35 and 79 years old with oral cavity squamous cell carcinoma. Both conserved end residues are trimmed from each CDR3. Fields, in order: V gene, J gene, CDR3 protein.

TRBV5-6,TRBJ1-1,ASSLGQGIMNTEAF
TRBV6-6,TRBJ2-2,AGRQGANTGELF
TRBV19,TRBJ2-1,ATSPGLLNEQF
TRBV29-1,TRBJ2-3,SVGGGSTDTQY
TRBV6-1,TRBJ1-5,ASSPGTASNQPQH
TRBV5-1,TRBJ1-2,ASSAEQGFYGYT
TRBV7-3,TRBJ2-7,ASSLTGQGWREGGEQY
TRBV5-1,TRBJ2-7,ASSRGQGAYEQY
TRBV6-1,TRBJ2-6,ASSEAIGTGTLSGANVLT
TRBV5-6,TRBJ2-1,ATSQAGWGESSYNEQF
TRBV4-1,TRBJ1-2,ASSQGQYGYT
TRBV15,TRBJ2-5,ATRRGRGETQY
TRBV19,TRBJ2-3,ASSTGQGSPSTDTQY
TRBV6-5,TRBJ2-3,ASRPHSASTDTQY
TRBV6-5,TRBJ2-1,ASSPPDPNEQF
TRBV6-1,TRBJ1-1,ASLRQGNTEAF
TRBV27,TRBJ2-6,ASLPGRGSGANVLT
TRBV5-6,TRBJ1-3,ASSAPLETSIY
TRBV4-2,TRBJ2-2,ASSQDSGLAGAKNTGELF
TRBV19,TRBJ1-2,ASSMGQEQDYT
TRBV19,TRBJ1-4,ASSTLPPRTGAGEKLF
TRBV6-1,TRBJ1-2,ASSDARTNYGYT
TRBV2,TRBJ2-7,ASFKAGSYEQY
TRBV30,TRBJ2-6,AWRKTGTGANVLT
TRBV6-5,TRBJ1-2,ASSRGPGYGYT
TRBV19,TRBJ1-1,ASRLGAGLNTEAF
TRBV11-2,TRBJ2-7,ASSSSGPYEQY
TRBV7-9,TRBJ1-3,AGGASGNTIY
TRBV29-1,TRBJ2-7,SVGTYEQY
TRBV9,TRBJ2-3,ASSASAGDRVDTQY
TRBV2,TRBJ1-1,ASSGGGGTEAF
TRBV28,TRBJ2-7,ASTRTGEYSEQY